These T cell receptor beta chains were read from a single sample in a study of STAT5B mutations in CD4+ large granular lymphocyte leukemia. Sequencing was performed with immunoSEQ multiplex PCR; in TCRdb, only in-frame clones are kept and a portion is missing. The repertoire holds fewer than 40,000 clones, approximately 72% seen once, with about 2.5% in the top ten. Material: CD4+ T cells from blood buffy coats. The receptors were sampled from a human donor in good health. Both conserved end residues are part of each CDR3. The order of the fields is clone size, V gene, J gene, D gene, CDR3 DNA, CDR3 protein. A D gene is named only where the DNA matches it firmly. Not every row has a clone size; where given, it reads once, few, many or a size class.

>NA|TRBV6-6|TRBJ1-6|NA
TGTGCCAGCGCCCCCGGGACCGATAATTCACCCCTCCACTTT
CASAPGTDNSPLHF
>NA|TRBV7-2|TRBJ2-3|NA
TGTGCCAGCAGCTTAGCGGGGGGCCTATCGGATACGCAGTATTTT
CASSLAGGLSDTQYF
>NA|TRBV10-3|TRBJ2-3|NA
TGTGCCATCAGTGAGTCGGGGGGAAATACGCAGTATTTT
CAISESGGNTQYF
>NA|TRBV7-6|TRBJ2-3|NA
TGTGCCAGCAGCTTAGGTTCTAGCGGCACAGATACGCAGTATTTT
CASSLGSSGTDTQYF
>NA|TRBV4-3|TRBJ2-3|NA
TGCGCCAGCAGCCAAGGCAGGGTGCCAACAGATACGCAGTATTTT
CASSQGRVPTDTQYF
>few|TRBV5-1|TRBJ1-6|NA
TGCGCCAGCGGGGAGGGGGTAGATTCACCCCTCCACTTT
CASGEGVDSPLHF
>NA|TRBV7-9|TRBJ1-1|NA
TGTGCCAGCAGCTTAGCAGTTTCGACAGAGACGGTTTTT
CASSLAVSTETVF
>NA|TRBV7-8|TRBJ1-2|TRBD1
TGTGCCAGCAGCTTAGGGCAGGGGGTTGGGGGCTACACCTTC
CASSLGQGVGGYTF
>few|TRBV5-1|TRBJ1-5|TRBD1
TGCGCCAGCAGCCTTACAGGGGATCATCAGCCCCAGCATTTT
CASSLTGDHQPQHF
>NA|TRBV6-6|TRBJ2-2|TRBD1
TGTGCCAGCCGGGACAGGGGGCTCGCCGGGGAGCTGTTTTTT
CASRDRGLAGELFF
>few|TRBV5-1|TRBJ1-1|TRBD1
TGCGCCAGGGGGGCGGACAGGGCTAACACTGAAGCTTTCTTT
CARGADRANTEAFF
>NA|TRBV23-1|TRBJ1-1|NA
TGCGCCAGCTCGTGGGGGGGTCGGGACACTGAAGCTTTCTTT
CASSWGGRDTEAFF
>few|TRBV7-9|TRBJ1-1|NA
TGTGCCAGCAGCTTCCGAAGGGATGAAGCTTTCTTT
CASSFRRDEAFF
>NA|TRBV4-3|TRBJ1-3|TRBD1
TGCGCCAGCAGCCGGGGGGGACAGACCGGAAACACCATATATTTT
CASSRGGQTGNTIYF
>NA|TRBV19|TRBJ2-1|NA
TGTGCCAGTAGTGGTAGACGGGACAATGAGCAGTTCTTC
CASSGRRDNEQFF
>NA|TRBV28|TRBJ2-7|TRBD2
TGTGCCAGCAGCCCGCGGGGGGGCTCGGGGTCCGAGCAGTACTTC
CASSPRGGSGSEQYF
>NA|TRBV5-4|TRBJ2-1|TRBD1
TGTGCCAGCAGCATCCCGACAGGGATGAGTAATGAGCAGTTCTTC
CASSIPTGMSNEQFF
>NA|TRBV19|TRBJ2-5|NA
TGTGCCAGTAGTACCTCCCAAGAGACCCAGTACTTC
CASSTSQETQYF
>NA|TRBV6-5|TRBJ2-5|TRBD2
TGTGCCAGCAGAATACAACTAGCGAGGGAAGAGACCCAGTACTTC
CASRIQLAREETQYF
>few|TRBV5-4|TRBJ2-3|NA
TGTGCCAGCAGCTCTGGACGATTCACAGATACGCAGTATTTT
CASSSGRFTDTQYF
>NA|TRBV19|TRBJ2-1|NA
TGTGCCAGTAGTTCATCCGGGCTAGAGCCCCACAATGAGCAGTTCTTC
CASSSSGLEPHNEQFF
>NA|TRBV4-2|TRBJ1-3|NA
TGTGCCAGCAGCCAAGATGCAAACTCTGGGGATGTAAACACCATATATTTT
CASSQDANSGDVNTIYF
>few|TRBV7-9|TRBJ1-1|NA
TGTGCCAGCAGCTCCGGACGGTTGAACACTGAAGCTTTCTTT
CASSSGRLNTEAFF
>NA|TRBV7-9|TRBJ2-1|NA
TGTGCCAGCAGCTTAGAGGGAGCATACAATGAGCAGTTCTTC
CASSLEGAYNEQFF
>few|TRBV7-9|TRBJ1-1|NA
TGTGCCAGCAGCTCTTTGACTGCGAACACTGAAGCTTTCTTT
CASSSLTANTEAFF
>NA|TRBV11-2|TRBJ1-2|NA
TGTGCCAGCAGCCCAGTTCGGGGCCGTAGATATGACTATGGCTACACCTTC
CASSPVRGRRYDYGYTF
>few|TRBV2|TRBJ1-2|TRBD1
TGTGCCAGCAGCATAGCAGGGGGTGGTGGCTACACCTTC
CASSIAGGGGYTF
>NA|TRBV15|TRBJ2-3|NA
TGTGCCACCGCGGCCCCCACAGATACGCAGTATTTT
CATAAPTDTQYF
>NA|TRBV4-1|TRBJ2-5|NA
TGCGCCAGCAGCCAACACTACCGAGACAGTTTCTCGGAGACCCAGTACTTC
CASSQHYRDSFSETQYF
>NA|TRBV6-5|TRBJ2-5|TRBD2
TGTGCCAGCAGTTCCGGGACTAGCGGTACCCAAGAGACCCAGTACTTC
CASSSGTSGTQETQYF
>NA|TRBV7-9|TRBJ2-3|NA
TGTGCCAGCAGCTTAGCGCCAACAGGGAGTACGCAGTATTTT
CASSLAPTGSTQYF
>NA|TRBV28|TRBJ2-7|TRBD1
TGTGCCAGCAGTTTAGGGACAGGGGTATACGAGCAGTACTTC
CASSLGTGVYEQYF
>NA|TRBV4-1|TRBJ2-3|NA
TGCGCCAGCAGCCTCAGCATCGCCCCAGATACGCAGTATTTT
CASSLSIAPDTQYF
>few|TRBV27|TRBJ1-5|TRBD1
TGTGCCAGCAGGGGCGGGACAGTTAGCAATCAGCCCCAGCATTTT
CASRGGTVSNQPQHF
>NA|TRBV7-9|TRBJ2-6|TRBD2
TGTGCCAGCAGCTCCTTCTGGACTAGCGGAGTAGCTGGGGCCAACGTCCTGACTTTC
CASSSFWTSGVAGANVLTF
>NA|TRBV11-2|TRBJ2-3|NA
TGTGCCAGCAGCTTGGACGGGAACAGTGCGGGCACAGATACGCAGTATTTT
CASSLDGNSAGTDTQYF
>NA|TRBV5-4|TRBJ2-3|TRBD2
TGTGCCAGCAGCTACACAAGGACTAGCGATACAACAGATACGCAGTATTTT
CASSYTRTSDTTDTQYF
>NA|TRBV21-1|TRBJ2-7|NA
TGTGCCAGCAGCAAAGGTTCGCGGGGCCCTTACGAGCAGTACTTC
CASSKGSRGPYEQYF
>NA|TRBV5-4|TRBJ2-1|TRBD2
TGTGCCAGCAGCTTGGGACTAGCGGGAGCTTACAATGAGCAGTTCTTC
CASSLGLAGAYNEQFF
>NA|TRBV5-6|TRBJ1-1|NA
TGTGCCAGCAGCCCAACGGGGGGGATCGTGACTGAAGCTTTCTTT
CASSPTGGIVTEAFF
>NA|TRBV5-6|TRBJ1-2|TRBD1
TGTGCCAGCAGCTGGGAACAGGGGATGGGTGGCTACACCTTC
CASSWEQGMGGYTF